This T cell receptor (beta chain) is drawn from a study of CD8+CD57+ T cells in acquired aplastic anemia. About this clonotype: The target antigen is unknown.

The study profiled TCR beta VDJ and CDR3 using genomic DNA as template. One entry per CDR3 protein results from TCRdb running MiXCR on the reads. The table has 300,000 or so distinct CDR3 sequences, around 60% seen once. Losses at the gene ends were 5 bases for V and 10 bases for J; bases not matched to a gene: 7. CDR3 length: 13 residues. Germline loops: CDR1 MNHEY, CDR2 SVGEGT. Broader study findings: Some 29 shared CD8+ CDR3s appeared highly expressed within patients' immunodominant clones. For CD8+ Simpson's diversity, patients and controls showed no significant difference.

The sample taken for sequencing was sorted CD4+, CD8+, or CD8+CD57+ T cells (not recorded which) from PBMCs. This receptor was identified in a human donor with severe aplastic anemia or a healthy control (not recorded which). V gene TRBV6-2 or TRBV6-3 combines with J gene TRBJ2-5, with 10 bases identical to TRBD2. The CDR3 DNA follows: TGTGCCAGCAGTCCGGGACTAGCGTTCGACCAGTACTTC. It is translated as CASSPGLAFDQYF.